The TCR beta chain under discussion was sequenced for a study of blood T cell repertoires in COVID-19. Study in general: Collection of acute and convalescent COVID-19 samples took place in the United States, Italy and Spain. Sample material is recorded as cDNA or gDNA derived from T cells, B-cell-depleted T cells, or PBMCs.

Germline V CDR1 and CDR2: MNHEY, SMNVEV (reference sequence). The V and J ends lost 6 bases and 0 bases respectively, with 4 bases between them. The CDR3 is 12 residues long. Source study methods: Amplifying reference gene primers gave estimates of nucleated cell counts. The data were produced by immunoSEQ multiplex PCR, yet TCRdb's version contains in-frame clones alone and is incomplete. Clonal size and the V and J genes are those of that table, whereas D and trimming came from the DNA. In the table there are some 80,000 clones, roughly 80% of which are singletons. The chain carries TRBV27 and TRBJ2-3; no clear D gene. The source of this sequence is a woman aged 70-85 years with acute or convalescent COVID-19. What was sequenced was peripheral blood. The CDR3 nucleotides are TGTGCCAGCAGCCAAAGCACAGATACGCAGTATTTT. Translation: CASSQSTDTQYF.